This T cell receptor (beta chain) appears in the sequencing data of a study of T cell responses to AZD1222 COVID-19 vaccine. Study-level background: Second-dose recipients at about 4 or about 12 weeks were treated as one pooled group.

Germline-derived CDR1 and CDR2 are SEHNR and FQNEAQ (reference sequence). This CDR3 contains 15 residues. Between the trimmed V and J ends, which lost 5 bases and 4 bases, there was a span of 16 bases. Here immunoSEQ multiplex PCR was the method, and the copy in TCRdb shows in-frame clones only, minus some. The data contain approximately 180,000 clones, 75% to 95% of them singletons. This TCR was sampled from an adult in good health. The V gene is TRBV7-9, the J gene TRBJ2-3; D gene unclear. This specimen consisted of peripheral blood, obtained on day 0 of AZD1222 vaccination. CDR3 DNA: TGTGCCAGCAGCGGCTGGGGTGATAAGGCAGATACGCAGTATTTT. As protein: CASSGWGDKADTQYF.